This is a list of T cell receptor beta chains from one sample in a study of T cell changes during pregnancy in multiple sclerosis. Measured with immunoSEQ multiplex PCR; TCRdb has only the in-frame clones, and not every one. Here the sample spans tens of thousands of clones, roughly 93% being singletons. Sequencing was performed on peripheral blood, taken after pregnancy. The source is a female donor with multiple sclerosis, enrolled in a pregnancy study. Each CDR3 is given with its conserved first and last residue. D genes are given only for firm matches. Only part of the rows carry a size: once, few, many, or a class if the clone is expanded.

size	J	V	D	DNA	CDR3
-	TRBJ1-5	TRBV7-2	TRBD1	TGTGCCAGCAGCCCCCGGACAGGGATGTACCAGCCCCAGCATTTT	CASSPRTGMYQPQHF
-	TRBJ2-2	TRBV7-2	-	TGTGCCAGCAGCTTAGCGATCCCCGGGAACACCGGGGAGCTGTTTTTT	CASSLAIPGNTGELFF
-	TRBJ1-3	TRBV7-9	-	TGTGCCAGCAGCTTAGACAGGGCACCTGGAGGAAACACCATATATTTT	CASSLDRAPGGNTIYF
once	TRBJ2-1	TRBV19	TRBD1	TGTGCCACGGGACAGGGCGATGAGCAGTTCTTC	CATGQGDEQFF
-	TRBJ2-3	TRBV5-1	TRBD2	TGCGCCAGCAGCTTGGGGTCTAGCGGGAGTAGAACAGATACGCAGTATTTT	CASSLGSSGSRTDTQYF
-	TRBJ2-2	TRBV11-3	-	TGTGCCAGCAGCTTAATATCCGGGGAGCTGTTTTTT	CASSLISGELFF
once	TRBJ2-7	TRBV6-5	TRBD1	TGTGCCAGCAGTTACAGGGGGACAGGGACCTACGAGCAGTACTTC	CASSYRGTGTYEQYF
-	TRBJ2-2	TRBV18	TRBD2	TGTGCCAGCTCACCACTTCCGATTCTAGCGGACACCGGGGAGCTGTTTTTT	CASSPLPILADTGELFF
-	TRBJ2-1	TRBV7-6	TRBD2	TGTGCCAGCAGCTTGATCCCTAGGTACCAGCGGGAGACTTATGAGCAGTTCTTC	CASSLIPRYQRETYEQFF
-	TRBJ1-2	TRBV18	-	TGTGCCAGCTCACCTAAAAGCGACTGGAATGGCTACACCTTC	CASSPKSDWNGYTF
-	TRBJ2-1	TRBV5-1	-	TGCGCCAGCAGCAAAGACCTCCAGGATGAGCAGTTCTTC	CASSKDLQDEQFF
-	TRBJ1-2	TRBV6-6	-	TGTGCCAGCAGTTACAGTACAGGCTCAAACTATGGCTACACCTTC	CASSYSTGSNYGYTF
-	TRBJ1-1	TRBV7-9	-	TGTGCCAGCAGCTTAGTTAGTTTAGGGAGTGACACTGAAGCTTTCTTT	CASSLVSLGSDTEAFF
-	TRBJ1-5	TRBV30	TRBD1	TGTGCCTGGCAACGACAGGGGAATCAGCCCCAGCATTTT	CAWQRQGNQPQHF
-	TRBJ1-4	TRBV28	TRBD1	TGTGCCAGCAGTCTAGCCCTTCGAGCCAGGGGGCGAGGTGAAAAACTGTTTTTT	CASSLALRARGRGEKLFF
-	TRBJ1-2	TRBV2	TRBD1	TGTGCCAGCAGTGGACAGGGGTTAACCATAACTTATGGCTACACCTTC	CASSGQGLTITYGYTF
once	TRBJ2-5	TRBV19	-	TGTGCCAGTAGTATTGGAGACAGGGCGGGGGAGACCCAGTACTTC	CASSIGDRAGETQYF
-	TRBJ2-3	TRBV7-9	TRBD1	TGTGCCAGCAGCCCACCGGGACAGCGCACCGATACGCAGTATTTT	CASSPPGQRTDTQYF
-	TRBJ2-1	TRBV11-2	TRBD2	TGTGCCAGCAAAAGGGGACTAGCGTCCAGCGATGAGCAGTTCTTC	CASKRGLASSDEQFF
-	TRBJ1-2	TRBV28	-	TGTGCCAGCAGTTTATTGGGGCCGTCGAATGGCTACACCTTC	CASSLLGPSNGYTF
-	TRBJ2-5	TRBV7-9	TRBD1	TGTGCCAGCAGCTCGGGGACAGGGAGTGAGACCCAGTACTTC	CASSSGTGSETQYF
-	TRBJ2-2	TRBV7-7	-	TGTGCTAGCAGCTTAGCGGTGATGGGGCCCAACACCGGGGAGCTGTTTTTT	CASSLAVMGPNTGELFF
-	TRBJ2-2	TRBV7-2	TRBD2	TGTGCCAGCAGTTTACCTAGCGGGGGCACCGGGGAGCTGTTTTTT	CASSLPSGGTGELFF
-	TRBJ1-1	TRBV27	-	TGTGCCAGCAGTCTACTGGGGGCGCGAACTGAAGCTTTCTTT	CASSLLGARTEAFF
once	TRBJ1-5	TRBV9	-	TGTGCCAGCAGCGAGGGGTATAGCAATCAGCCCCAGCATTTT	CASSEGYSNQPQHF
-	TRBJ2-2	TRBV9	TRBD2	TGTGCCAGCAGCGGAAAGACTAGCGGATACACCGGGGAGCTGTTTTTT	CASSGKTSGYTGELFF
-	TRBJ1-1	TRBV29-1	-	TGCAGCGTTAGACAGATTGAAGCTTTCTTT	CSVRQIEAFF
-	TRBJ1-2	TRBV28	TRBD1	TGTGCCAGCATTGAGATAAGCCGGGACAGGGGATCTGGCTACACCTTC	CASIEISRDRGSGYTF
-	TRBJ1-1	TRBV7-2	-	TGTGCCAGCAGCTTTTTGACAGTAATGAACACTGAAGCTTTCTTT	CASSFLTVMNTEAFF
-	TRBJ2-3	TRBV7-3	-	TGTGCCAGCAGCCGAGATCCATTAGCGGCTAGCACAGATACGCAGTATTTT	CASSRDPLAASTDTQYF
-	TRBJ2-7	TRBV6-5	-	TGTGCCAGCAGTTACAATTACGGGAGCTACGAGCAGTACTTC	CASSYNYGSYEQYF
-	TRBJ2-3	TRBV29-1	TRBD2	TGCAGCGTTGAATGGCTAGCGGCAAGAAGGGATACGCAGTATTTT	CSVEWLAARRDTQYF
-	TRBJ1-5	TRBV13	-	TGTGCCAGCAGCTTAGGCGTTAGCAATCAGCCCCAGCATTTT	CASSLGVSNQPQHF
-	TRBJ2-7	TRBV28	TRBD2	TGTGCCAGCAGTTTTATACTAGCGGGAGATACGGTCAACGAGCAGTACTTC	CASSFILAGDTVNEQYF
-	TRBJ1-3	TRBV11-3	-	TGTGCCAGCAGCTTTATGGCAGGTTCTGGTCGAAACACCATATATTTT	CASSFMAGSGRNTIYF
-	TRBJ2-5	TRBV14	TRBD2	TGTGCCAGCAGCCAGAGGAGACTAGCGGGAGACTTCGGGACCCAGTACTTC	CASSQRRLAGDFGTQYF
-	TRBJ2-1	TRBV27	-	TGTGCCAGCAGTTTGAGAAGCGGCAATGAGCAGTTCTTC	CASSLRSGNEQFF
-	TRBJ2-3	TRBV7-9	-	TGTGCCAGCAGTCCTAAAGCGCGGCTCACAGATACGCAGTATTTT	CASSPKARLTDTQYF